The rows below give T cell receptor beta chains drawn from one sample of a study of T-cell memory formation after mild COVID-19. TCRdb fed the 5' RACE reads into MiXCR, producing one record per CDR3 protein. The table shows about 240,000 distinct CDR3 sequences, with around 10% occurring only once. Sequenced input: PBMCs or a T cell subset sorted from them (not recorded which). The receptor source for this set is a young man who had mild COVID-19 (a few samples of this study predate the infection). Cell type and time point are not known. CDR3s include the opening cysteine and the closing phenylalanine or tryptophan. Fields, in order: J gene, CDR3 length, D gene, V gene, clone size, CDR3 protein, CDR3 DNA. D genes are given only for firm matches. Clone size is given for some rows only: seen once, a few or many times, or a class if the clone is expanded.

>TRBJ1-5|13|-|TRBV6-5|few
CASSSGLYQPQHF
TGTGCCAGCAGCTCGGGACTTTATCAGCCCCAGCATTTT
>TRBJ1-6|21|-|TRBV4-2|few
CASSQDFLPGRGRSYNSPLHF
TGTGCCAGCAGCCAAGATTTCCTCCCGGGCAGGGGTCGGTCCTATAATTCACCCCTCCACTTT
>TRBJ2-3|13|TRBD1|TRBV20-1|few
CSAGQGATDTQYF
TGCAGTGCCGGACAGGGTGCCACAGATACGCAGTATTTT
>TRBJ2-3|16|TRBD1|TRBV3-1|few
CASSLSGTGRTDTQYF
TGTGCCAGCAGCCTTTCTGGGACAGGGAGGACAGATACGCAGTATTTT
>TRBJ1-5|15|TRBD1|TRBV10-3|medium-sized
CAISDFDRVGQPQHF
TGTGCCATCAGTGATTTTGACAGGGTGGGTCAGCCCCAGCATTTT
>TRBJ1-5|15|TRBD1|TRBV5-4|-
CASSRGGGENQPQHF
TGTGCCAGCAGTCGGGGAGGGGGCGAGAATCAGCCCCAGCATTTT
>TRBJ1-5|13|TRBD1|TRBV5-1|many
CASSRTGDQPQHF
TGCGCCAGCAGCCGGACAGGGGATCAGCCCCAGCATTTT
>TRBJ1-6|17|-|TRBV7-6|few
CASSLEGGRRDYSPLHF
TGTGCCAGCAGCTTAGAAGGGGGACGCAGGGACTATTCACCCCTCCACTTT
>TRBJ1-4|14|-|TRBV9|few
CASSDRATNEKLFF
TGTGCCAGCAGCGACAGAGCAACTAATGAAAAACTGTTTTTT
>TRBJ1-2|16|-|TRBV5-1|-
CASSLAPQQAFYGYTF
TGCGCCAGCAGCTTGGCCCCCCAACAGGCCTTCTATGGCTACACCTTC
>TRBJ1-4|14|TRBD1|TRBV4-1|few
CASSQGTGEEKLFF
TGCGCCAGCAGCCAAGGGACAGGGGAAGAAAAACTGTTTTTT
>TRBJ2-7|13|-|TRBV4-1|few
CASSQVGAYEQYF
TGCGCCAGCAGCCAAGTAGGGGCCTACGAGCAGTACTTC
>TRBJ2-1|15|TRBD2|TRBV11-2|-
CASRPTSGRWDEQFF
TGTGCCAGCAGGCCGACTAGCGGGAGGTGGGATGAGCAGTTCTTC
>TRBJ1-2|13|TRBD1|TRBV4-1|few
CASSQTGVAGYTF
TGCGCCAGCAGCCAAACAGGGGTAGCTGGCTACACCTTC
>TRBJ2-2|15|-|TRBV7-9|few
CASSLNSGNTGELFF
TGTGCCAGCAGCCTAAACTCGGGAAACACCGGGGAGCTGTTTTTT
>TRBJ1-2|13|-|TRBV7-2|once
CASIVGGGYGYTF
TGTGCCAGCATCGTCGGAGGGGGTTATGGCTACACCTTC
>TRBJ1-3|17|-|TRBV9|-
CASSVADPRQAGNTIYF
TGTGCCAGCAGCGTAGCTGACCCCAGACAGGCTGGAAACACCATATATTTT
>TRBJ1-2|13|-|TRBV6-5|many
CASSSTGRYGYTF
TGTGCCAGCAGTTCAACAGGGAGATATGGCTACACCTTC
>TRBJ2-2|16|TRBD2|TRBV7-8|few
CASSYRGGLNTGELFF
TGTGCCAGCAGCTATCGGGGGGGGCTAAACACCGGGGAGCTGTTTTTT
>TRBJ2-1|15|-|TRBV7-6|many
CASSLASSSYNEQFF
TGTGCCAGCAGCTTAGCATCTAGCTCCTACAATGAGCAGTTCTTC
>TRBJ2-1|14|TRBD2|TRBV12-3/TRBV12-4|few
CASIKRGAGNEQFF
TGTGCCAGCATTAAGCGGGGGGCGGGCAATGAGCAGTTCTTC
>TRBJ2-2|14|-|TRBV20-1|-
CSATETYWGGELFF
TGCAGTGCTACAGAGACGTATTGGGGCGGGGAGCTGTTTTTT
>TRBJ1-1|16|-|TRBV7-9|many
CASSPAARGDTTEAFF
TGTGCCAGCAGCCCAGCGGCACGGGGCGACACCACTGAAGCTTTCTTT
>TRBJ1-5|14|-|TRBV6-2/TRBV6-3|few
CASSYSREWQPQHF
TGTGCCAGCAGTTACTCGAGGGAATGGCAGCCCCAGCATTTT
>TRBJ1-2|13|-|TRBV24-1|-
CATSDPRTYGYTF
TGTGCCACCAGTGACCCCAGGACCTATGGCTACACCTTC
>TRBJ2-1|12|TRBD2|TRBV12-3/TRBV12-4|-
CASSTSVNEQFF
TGTGCCAGCAGTACTAGCGTGAATGAGCAGTTCTTC
>TRBJ1-6|12|-|TRBV5-5|-
CASSLYTSPLHF
TGTGCCAGCAGCTTGTACACTTCACCCCTCCACTTT
>TRBJ2-5|14|-|TRBV7-2|few
CASSLDPGTETQYF
TGTGCCAGCAGCTTAGACCCGGGGACGGAGACCCAGTACTTC
>TRBJ1-6|13|-|TRBV6-2/TRBV6-3|-
CASSELAGSPLHF
TGTGCCAGCTCGGAGCTGGCTGGCTCACCCCTCCACTTT
>TRBJ1-1|15|-|TRBV6-5|few
CASSWGGGMGTEAFF
TGTGCCAGCAGTTGGGGTGGAGGGATGGGCACTGAAGCTTTCTTT
>TRBJ2-4|16|-|TRBV15|many
CATSTRALTGKSIQYF
TGTGCCACCAGCACCCGAGCCCTAACAGGGAAAAGCATTCAGTACTTC
>TRBJ1-1|14|-|TRBV5-1|-
CASSLVVGNTEAFF
TGCGCCAGCAGCTTGGTGGTTGGCAACACTGAAGCTTTCTTT
>TRBJ2-1|15|TRBD1|TRBV4-3|many
CASSQDSGTEVGQFF
TGCGCCAGCAGCCAAGATTCCGGGACAGAGGTTGGGCAGTTCTTC
>TRBJ1-2|15|TRBD1|TRBV5-6|few
CASSLGTGANYGYTF
TGTGCCAGCAGCTTGGGGACAGGGGCTAACTATGGCTACACCTTC
>TRBJ2-3|15|-|TRBV4-1|-
CASSQPARPRDTQYF
TGCGCCAGCAGCCAACCCGCCAGACCCCGGGATACGCAGTATTTT
>TRBJ2-1|12|-|TRBV4-2|many
CASSPRGDEQFF
TGTGCCAGCAGCCCGAGGGGGGATGAGCAGTTCTTC
>TRBJ1-2|13|-|TRBV7-9|-
CASGRSQNYGYTF
TGTGCCAGCGGGAGGTCCCAAAACTATGGCTACACCTTC
>TRBJ2-5|17|TRBD2|TRBV11-2|-
CASSSKTPGGLKETQYF
TGTGCCAGCAGCTCCAAGACCCCGGGGGGACTAAAAGAGACCCAGTACTTC
>TRBJ2-3|15|TRBD2|TRBV6-2/TRBV6-3|few
CASSHLAGVTDTQYF
TGTGCCAGCAGTCATCTAGCGGGGGTCACAGATACGCAGTATTTT
>TRBJ2-1|12|-|TRBV20-1|-
CSARTEGGEQFF
TGCAGTGCTAGGACAGAAGGTGGTGAGCAGTTCTTC
>TRBJ2-3|14|TRBD1|TRBV29-1|few
CSGGRGLFTDTQYF
TGCAGCGGGGGCAGGGGGCTCTTTACAGATACGCAGTATTTT
>TRBJ2-1|16|-|TRBV18|once
CASSPETSPNPNEQFF
TGTGCCAGCTCACCAGAAACTTCACCCAACCCCAATGAGCAGTTCTTC
>TRBJ1-4|17|-|TRBV7-9|many
CASSLAHPFATNEKLFF
TGTGCCAGCAGCTTAGCGCACCCTTTTGCAACTAATGAAAAACTGTTTTTT
>TRBJ1-5|13|-|TRBV7-2|few
CASSPQGLQPQHF
TGTGCCAGCAGCCCCCAGGGACTTCAGCCCCAGCATTTT
>TRBJ2-3|14|-|TRBV2|few
CASKGVRFTDTQYF
TGTGCCAGCAAGGGGGTTAGATTCACAGATACGCAGTATTTT
>TRBJ2-5|15|TRBD1|TRBV4-2|few
CASSQYGTVEETQYF
TGTGCCAGCAGCCAATACGGGACAGTAGAAGAGACCCAGTACTTC
>TRBJ2-1|15|TRBD1|TRBV24-1|few
CATSDRWTGNNEQFF
TGTGCCACCAGTGACCGATGGACAGGGAACAATGAGCAGTTCTTC
>TRBJ1-1|12|-|TRBV20-1|-
CSARPAYRMAFF
TGCAGTGCTAGACCGGCTTATCGGATGGCTTTCTTT
>TRBJ2-1|19|-|TRBV20-1|-
CSAQFAGEPSGGSYNEQFF
TGCAGTGCTCAGTTCGCTGGGGAGCCCAGCGGTGGCTCCTACAATGAGCAGTTCTTC
>TRBJ1-5|16|TRBD1|TRBV5-1|few
CASSARQGERNQPQHF
TGCGCCAGCAGCGCTCGACAGGGGGAAAGAAATCAGCCCCAGCATTTT
>TRBJ2-2|14|TRBD2|TRBV7-2|few
CASSSGGSTGELFF
TGTGCCAGCAGTAGCGGGGGGTCGACCGGGGAGCTGTTTTTT
>TRBJ1-5|13|-|TRBV3-1|few
CASSQEGEQPQHF
TGTGCCAGCAGCCAGGAGGGAGAACAGCCCCAGCATTTT
>TRBJ2-2|12|-|TRBV27|once
CASSFPAGELFF
TGTGCCAGCAGTTTCCCGGCCGGGGAGCTGTTTTTT
>TRBJ2-7|15|TRBD2|TRBV7-3|few
CASSRLAGTFYEQYF
TGTGCCAGCAGCAGACTAGCGGGGACATTCTACGAGCAGTACTTC
>TRBJ2-5|16|TRBD2|TRBV28|-
CASRYGGAGGVETQYF
TGTGCCAGCAGATACGGGGGGGCGGGAGGAGTAGAGACCCAGTACTTC
>TRBJ2-3|16|-|TRBV18|-
CASSPVRGGATDTQYF
TGTGCCAGCTCACCAGTAAGGGGGGGCGCGACAGATACGCAGTATTTT